This T cell receptor beta chain was documented in a study of siplizumab effects on memory and regulatory T cells. Study-wide results and caveats: Siplizumab significantly reduced alloreactive sequences traceable to unstimulated CD4+ memory cells.

In regard to this clone: Its specificity is unknown.

The CDR3 has 11 amino acids. CDR1 and CDR2 from the germline V gene are WSHSY and SAAADI. The V and J ends lost 2 bases and 8 bases respectively, with 4 bases between them. Sequencing of each sample assayed some 10^5 TCR templates. This table comes from immunoSEQ multiplex PCR, and its TCRdb copy is limited to in-frame clones, with some not included. The sample includes about 50,000 clones, less than 90% of them seen just once. The receptor was derived from a human donor in good health. The chain employs TRBV10-2 and TRBJ2-1, with D hard to call. The specimen was naive CD8+ T cells sorted from blood. This CDR3 reads CASSEGYEQFF. The CDR3 DNA is TGCGCCAGCAGTGAGGGCTATGAGCAGTTCTTC.